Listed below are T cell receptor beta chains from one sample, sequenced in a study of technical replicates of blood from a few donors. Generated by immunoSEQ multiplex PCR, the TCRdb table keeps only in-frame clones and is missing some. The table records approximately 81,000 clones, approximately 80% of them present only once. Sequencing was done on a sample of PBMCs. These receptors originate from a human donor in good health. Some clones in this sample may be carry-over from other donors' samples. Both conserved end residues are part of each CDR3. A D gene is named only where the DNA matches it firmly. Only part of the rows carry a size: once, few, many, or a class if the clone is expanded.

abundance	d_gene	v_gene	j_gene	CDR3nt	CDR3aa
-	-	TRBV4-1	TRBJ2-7	TGCGCCAGCAGCCAGGGTGAAGACAGGAGCTCCTACGAGCAGTACTTC	CASSQGEDRSSYEQYF
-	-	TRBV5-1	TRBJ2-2	TGCGCCAGCAGCTTTATGCTAGCTGGCGGGGAGCTGTTTTTT	CASSFMLAGGELFF
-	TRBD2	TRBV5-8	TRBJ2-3	TGTGCCAGCAGCTTGGGTTGGCCTAGCGGCTCCACAGATACGCAGTATTTT	CASSLGWPSGSTDTQYF
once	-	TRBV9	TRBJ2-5	TGTGCCAGCAGCGTAGCTGTCTCACCAAGTCAATATGGAGAGGAGACCCAGTACTTC	CASSVAVSPSQYGEETQYF
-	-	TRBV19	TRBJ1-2	TGTGCCAGTAGTACCCCTTCGGAGGGGGAGGGCCGTAACAAACGTTGGGGCTACACCTTC	CASSTPSEGEGRNKRWGYTF
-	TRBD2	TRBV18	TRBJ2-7	TGTGCCAGCTCGTACGGTCTAGCGGGAGGCTCCTACGAGCAGTACTTC	CASSYGLAGGSYEQYF
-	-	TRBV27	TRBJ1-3	TGTGCCAGCAGGAGCGTGGGGGGGTTCTCTGGAAACACCATATATTTT	CASRSVGGFSGNTIYF
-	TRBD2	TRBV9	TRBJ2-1	TGTGCCAGCAGCCCGGAGGGGAAAAGCGGGAGGATCCTTTTCTCCTACAATGAGCAGTTCTTC	CASSPEGKSGRILFSYNEQFF
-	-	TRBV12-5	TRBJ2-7	TGTGCTAGTGGTTTGAGTCCGGGCGAGCAGTACTTC	CASGLSPGEQYF
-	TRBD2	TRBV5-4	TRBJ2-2	TGTGCCAGCAGCGTCATAGCGGGAAACACCGGGGAGCTGTTTTTT	CASSVIAGNTGELFF
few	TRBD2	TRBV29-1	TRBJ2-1	TGCAGCGCAGACCCCCGGCCGGTAGGGCTAGCGGGGTACAATGAGCAGTTCTTC	CSADPRPVGLAGYNEQFF
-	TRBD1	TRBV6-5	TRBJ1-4	TGTGCCAGCAGTATAAACAGGGGTAGGGAAAAACTGTTTTTT	CASSINRGREKLFF
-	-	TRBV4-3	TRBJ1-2	TGCGCCAGCAGCCAAGATCTGGGGGGATCGGGCGGCTACACCTTC	CASSQDLGGSGGYTF
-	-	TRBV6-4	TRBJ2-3	TGTGCCAGCAGCCGAGAGGGAGAGGGTCCAGATACGCAGTATTTT	CASSREGEGPDTQYF
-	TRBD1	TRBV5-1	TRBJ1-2	TGCGCCAGCAGCTTAACCGGGACAGGACAATATGGCTACACCTTC	CASSLTGTGQYGYTF
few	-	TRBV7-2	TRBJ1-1	TGTGCCAGCAGCTCGTGGACTGCCGAAGCTTTCTTT	CASSSWTAEAFF
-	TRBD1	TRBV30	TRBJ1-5	TGTGCCTGGAGTGTCAAAACAGGGGGCCCAGGACAGCCCCAGCATTTT	CAWSVKTGGPGQPQHF
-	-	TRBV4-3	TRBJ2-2	TGCGCCAGCAGCCAAGAAGGAGGGAGTTCGGGAACCGGGGAGCTGTTTTTT	CASSQEGGSSGTGELFF
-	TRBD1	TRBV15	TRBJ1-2	TGTGCCACCGGGGCAGGGGGATTTCAAGGCTACACCTTC	CATGAGGFQGYTF
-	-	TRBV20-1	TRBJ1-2	TGCAGTGCTCAGTCCTATGGCTACACCTTC	CSAQSYGYTF
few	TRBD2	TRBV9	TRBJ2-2	TGTGCCAGCAGCGTTGAGACTAGCGGCACCGGGGAGCTGTTTTTT	CASSVETSGTGELFF
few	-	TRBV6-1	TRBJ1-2	TGTGCCAGCAGTGCAGGGAAGTATGGCTACACCTTC	CASSAGKYGYTF
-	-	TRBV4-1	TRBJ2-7	TGCGTCAGCAGCCAAGTTCAGGATTTGTACGAGCAGTACTTC	CVSSQVQDLYEQYF
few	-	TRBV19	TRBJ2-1	TGTGCCAGTAGTATCGGTCTACAGGCCACGGGCACCCGCTACAATGAGCAGTTCTTC	CASSIGLQATGTRYNEQFF
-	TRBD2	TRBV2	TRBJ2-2	TGTGCCAGCAGGGGAGCGGGGCGGAACACCGGGGAGCTGTTTTTT	CASRGAGRNTGELFF
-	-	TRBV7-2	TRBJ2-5	TGTGCCAGCAGCTTAGGGGCAGGGGGGTTACGGGAGACCCAGTACTTC	CASSLGAGGLRETQYF
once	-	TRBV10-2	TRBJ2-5	TGCGCCAGCAGTGAATTCGGAGGTGGGAGAGAGACCCAGTACTTC	CASSEFGGGRETQYF
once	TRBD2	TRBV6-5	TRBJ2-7	TGTGCCAGCAGTTACTTTGGACTAGCGGGGGACGAGCAGTACTTC	CASSYFGLAGDEQYF